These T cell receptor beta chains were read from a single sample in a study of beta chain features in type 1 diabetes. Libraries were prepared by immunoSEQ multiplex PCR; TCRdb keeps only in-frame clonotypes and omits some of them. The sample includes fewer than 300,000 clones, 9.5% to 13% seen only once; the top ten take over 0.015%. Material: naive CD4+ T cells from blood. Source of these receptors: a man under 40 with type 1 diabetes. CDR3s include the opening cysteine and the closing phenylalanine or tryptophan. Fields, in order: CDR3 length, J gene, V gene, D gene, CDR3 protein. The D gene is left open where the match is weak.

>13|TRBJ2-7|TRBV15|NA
CATSRDRPYEQYF
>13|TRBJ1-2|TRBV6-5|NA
CASSSGGRYGYTF
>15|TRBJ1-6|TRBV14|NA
CASSQESSYNSPLHF
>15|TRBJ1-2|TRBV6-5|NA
CASSYSPAQGDGYTF
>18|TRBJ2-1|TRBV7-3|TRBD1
CASSFLSLDRRRGNEQFF
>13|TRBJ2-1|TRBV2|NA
CASLGPRGNEQFF
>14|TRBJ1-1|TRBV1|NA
CTSSQYDRATEAFF
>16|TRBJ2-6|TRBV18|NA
CASSPRLDSGANVLTF
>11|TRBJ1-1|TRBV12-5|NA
CASGLVARISF
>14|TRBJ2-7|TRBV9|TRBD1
CASSGTGQSYEQYF
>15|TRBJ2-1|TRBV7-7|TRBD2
CASSSSGGLGDEQFF
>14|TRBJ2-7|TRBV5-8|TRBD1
CASSRDRAPYEQYF
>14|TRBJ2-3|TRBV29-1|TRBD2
CSVDLAGRADTQYF
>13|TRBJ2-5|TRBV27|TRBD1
CASRGTGRASLYF
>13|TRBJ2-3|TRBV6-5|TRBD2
CASSYSGGDTQYF
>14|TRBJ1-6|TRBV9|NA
CASSTQAANSPLHF
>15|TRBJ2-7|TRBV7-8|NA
CASNWRGQSVYEQYF
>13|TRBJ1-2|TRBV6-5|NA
CASSQGGLYGYTF
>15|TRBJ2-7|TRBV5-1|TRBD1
CASSFTGTVDYEQYF
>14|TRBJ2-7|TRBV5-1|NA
CASSLGTGYNEQYF
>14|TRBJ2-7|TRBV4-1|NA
CASSHLPAQGEQYF
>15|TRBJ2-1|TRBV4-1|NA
CASSQVTVAVNEQFF
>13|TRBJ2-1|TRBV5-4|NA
CASSLVGGDEQFF
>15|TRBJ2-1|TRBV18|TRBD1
CASSLGTGSYNEQFF
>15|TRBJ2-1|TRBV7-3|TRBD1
CASSPGTAEYNEQFF
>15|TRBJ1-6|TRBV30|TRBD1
CAWRPRQGVNSPLHF
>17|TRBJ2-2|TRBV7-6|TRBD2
CASSSYTGTSVPGELFF
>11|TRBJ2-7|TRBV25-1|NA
CASSGGVRQYF
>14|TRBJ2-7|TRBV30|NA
CAWSRDTGTYEQYF
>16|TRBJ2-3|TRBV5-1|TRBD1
CASSPGTGHLGDTQYF
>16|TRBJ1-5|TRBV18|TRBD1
CASSPLGQGFNQPQHF
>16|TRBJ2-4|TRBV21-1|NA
CASSVTGVGAKNIQYF
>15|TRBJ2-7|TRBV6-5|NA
CASRKTGTPTYEQYF
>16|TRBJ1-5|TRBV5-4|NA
CATSLFQGNGNQPQHF
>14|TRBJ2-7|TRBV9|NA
CASSVGETSYEQYF
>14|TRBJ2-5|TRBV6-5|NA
CASGRQGSEETQYF
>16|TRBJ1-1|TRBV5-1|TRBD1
CASSPPGQGLLTEAFF
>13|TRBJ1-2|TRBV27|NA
CASSFAGIYGYTF
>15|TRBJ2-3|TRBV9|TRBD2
CASSPSGASTDTQYF
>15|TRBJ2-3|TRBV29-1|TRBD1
CSVARTGGSEDTQYF